The present TCR beta chain was sequenced within a study of blood T cell repertoires in COVID-19. On the study more broadly: Acute and convalescent COVID-19 specimens originated in the United States, Italy and Spain. PBMCs, B-cell-depleted T cells, or T cells provided the cDNA or gDNA that made up the material.

In the study's own analysis: Estimated nucleated cell counts came from reference gene primer amplification. This table comes from immunoSEQ multiplex PCR, and its TCRdb copy is limited to in-frame clones, with some not included. V and J calls and clone size are those listed in that table; D and trimming were worked out from the DNA. This table holds approximately 54,000 clones, roughly four fifths found once. Trimming took 6 bases from V and 5 from J; bases not matched to a gene: 9. Per the germline V gene, CDR1 is MNHEY and CDR2 is SVGAGI. The CDR3 has 15 amino acids. The V call is TRBV6-5, the J call TRBJ1-5; 8 bases map to TRBD1. Sample: peripheral blood. This receptor was identified in a woman aged 60-75 years with acute or convalescent COVID-19. The chain's CDR3 is CASRPPHRGYQPQHF. In DNA form, the CDR3 reads TGTGCCAGCAGGCCTCCACACAGGGGGTATCAGCCCCAGCATTTT.